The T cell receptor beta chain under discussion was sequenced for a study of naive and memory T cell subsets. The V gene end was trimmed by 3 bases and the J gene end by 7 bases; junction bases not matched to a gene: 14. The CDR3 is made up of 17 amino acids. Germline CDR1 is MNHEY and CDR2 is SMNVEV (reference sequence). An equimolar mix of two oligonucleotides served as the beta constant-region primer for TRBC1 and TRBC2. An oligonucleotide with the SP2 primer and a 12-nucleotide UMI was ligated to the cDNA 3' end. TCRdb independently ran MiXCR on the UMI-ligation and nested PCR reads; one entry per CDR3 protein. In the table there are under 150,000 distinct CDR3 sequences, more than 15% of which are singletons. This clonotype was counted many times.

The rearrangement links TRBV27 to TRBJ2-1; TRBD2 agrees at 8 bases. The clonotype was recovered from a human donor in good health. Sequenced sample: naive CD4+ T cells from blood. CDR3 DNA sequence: TGTGCCAGCAGTTTCCTTACGGGACTAGTGGGTTGGAATGAGCAGTTCTTC. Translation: CASSFLTGLVGWNEQFF.